This TCR beta chain is from a study of beta chain features in type 1 diabetes. This clone was counted a few times. Reverse transcribing all isolated RNA meant expressed TCRB transcripts were sequenced. The method was immunoSEQ multiplex PCR; TCRdb's version includes in-frame clones alone and lacks a portion of them. This sample has about 140,000 clones, with 9.7% found just once. Trimming shortened V by 1 base and J by 4 bases, and 7 bases separated the two germline ends. Germline V lookup: CDR1 SGHTA, CDR2 FQGNSA. This CDR3 contains 14 residues. Sequences were obtained from central memory CD4+ T cells from blood. This receptor was obtained from a middle-aged woman in good health. The chain is built from TRBV7-2 and TRBJ2-2; D is ambiguous. The CDR3: CASSLDSLTGELFF. In DNA, the CDR3 is TGTGCCAGCAGCTTAGACAGCCTCACCGGGGAGCTGTTTTTT.